The rows below give T cell receptor beta chains drawn from one sample of a study of OX40 agonist ivuxolimab in advanced cancers. Data came from immunoSEQ multiplex PCR; TCRdb stores just in-frame clones and leaves some out. The sample has around 70,000 clones; approximately 82% are singletons. The sequenced sample was CD4+ or CD8+ T cells sorted from blood, obtained in a trial of the OX40 agonist ivuxolimab. All receptors derive from an adult with an advanced solid tumor such as melanoma, head and neck, liver or kidney cancer. Both conserved end residues are part of each CDR3. The D gene is left open where the match is weak. Not all rows give a size; the values are once, few, many and, for expanded clones, a class.

v_call	clone_size	j_call	d_call	cdr3_aa	cdr3_nt
TRBV5-4	.	TRBJ2-6	.	CASSLGGSGANVLTF	TGTGCCAGCAGCTTGGGGGGCTCTGGGGCCAACGTCCTGACTTTC
TRBV5-6	once	TRBJ2-3	TRBD2	CASSLAPGLVADTQYF	TGTGCCAGCAGCTTGGCGCCGGGACTAGTGGCAGATACGCAGTATTTT
TRBV18	.	TRBJ1-1	.	CASSYSQNTEAFF	TGTGCCAGCTCCTACAGCCAGAACACTGAAGCTTTCTTT
TRBV5-1	.	TRBJ1-3	.	CASSSFQGPGNTIYF	TGCGCCAGCAGCTCCTTCCAGGGCCCTGGAAACACCATATATTTT
TRBV7-7	.	TRBJ2-5	TRBD1	CASSTIRGETQYF	TGTGCTAGCAGCACAATCAGGGGGGAGACCCAGTACTTC
TRBV19	.	TRBJ1-3	TRBD1	CASTYRDRGRKSGNTIYF	TGTGCCAGTACCTATCGGGACAGGGGGAGAAAATCTGGAAACACCATATATTTT
TRBV5-1	.	TRBJ2-1	.	CASNPGSSYNEQFF	TGCGCCAGCAATCCGGGGAGCTCCTACAATGAGCAGTTCTTC
TRBV5-1	.	TRBJ2-3	.	CASSPEGGWGRTDTQYF	TGCGCCAGCAGCCCGGAGGGCGGGTGGGGGCGTACGGATACGCAGTATTTT
TRBV4-1	.	TRBJ2-1	TRBD2	CASSQGSLQRGPPSSKQFF	TGCGCCAGCAGTCAGGGGTCCCTCCAGCGGGGGCCGCCTTCGAGCAAGCAGTTCTTC
TRBV5-1	.	TRBJ1-2	.	CASSWNTENYGYTF	TGCGCCAGCAGCTGGAATACAGAAAACTATGGCTACACCTTC
TRBV28	few	TRBJ2-7	TRBD1	CASSELRDRVPTEQYF	TGTGCCAGCAGTGAGCTCCGGGACAGGGTACCGACCGAGCAGTACTTC
TRBV2	.	TRBJ1-1	.	CASKGRRGTEAFF	TGTGCCAGCAAGGGACGGCGGGGGACTGAAGCTTTCTTT
TRBV11-2	.	TRBJ2-7	.	CASTSYSYEQYF	TGTGCCAGCACCAGTTATTCCTACGAGCAGTACTTC
TRBV28	.	TRBJ2-3	TRBD2	CASGWAGGGHTQYF	TGTGCCAGCGGCTGGGCGGGAGGGGGACATACGCAGTATTTT
TRBV19	.	TRBJ2-1	.	CASSSRYDEQFF	TGTGCCAGTAGTTCTCGTTACGATGAGCAGTTCTTC
TRBV27	.	TRBJ1-6	.	CASSSQGRGDVSLHF	TGTGCCAGCAGTTCACAGGGTAGGGGGGATGTTTCCCTCCACTTT
TRBV5-1	.	TRBJ2-5	.	CASSLVATQETQYF	TGCGCCAGCAGCTTGGTAGCGACCCAAGAGACCCAGTACTTC
TRBV29-1	once	TRBJ1-5	.	CSVVVTGMSNQPQHF	TGCAGCGTTGTTGTTACAGGGATGAGCAATCAGCCCCAGCATTTT